A single sample is the source of the 19 T cell receptor beta chains below, sequenced in a study of OX40 agonist ivuxolimab in advanced cancers. Method: immunoSEQ multiplex PCR; TCRdb's copy keeps in-frame clones and lacks some. The table has approximately 49,000 clones, approximately 81% seen once. The material sequenced was CD4+ or CD8+ T cells sorted from blood, taken in a trial of the OX40 agonist ivuxolimab. The receptors shown here come from an adult with an advanced solid tumor such as melanoma, head and neck, liver or kidney cancer.

The chain joins TRBV7-9 to TRBJ1-2; TRBD1 matches 7 bases. The germline V gene has CDR1 SEHNR and CDR2 FQNEAQ (reference sequence). The CDR3 contains 18 residues. V shed 1 base, J shed 0 bases, and the junction held 11 bases outside the gene matches. The CDR3 nucleotides read TGTGCCAGCAGCTTAGAAGGAATAGGGGGCGCCCCTAACTATGGCTACACCTTC. Encoded protein: CASSLEGIGGAPNYGYTF.

V and J are TRBV7-9 and TRBJ1-6; a weak D match, TRBD1 (5 bases). Per germline, CDR1 SEHNR and CDR2 FQNEAQ (reference sequence). The V end lost 1 base, the J end lost 9 bases, and 10 bases lay between the germline ends. The CDR3 totals 14 residues. In nucleotides, the CDR3 is TGTGCCAGCAGCTTAGTGAGGGGTCTTTCACCCCTCCACTTT. Its protein product is CASSLVRGLSPLHF.

The V and J genes are TRBV5-5 and TRBJ2-7; 7 bases match TRBD1. Germline V gene data show CDR1 as SGHKS and CDR2 as YYEKEE (reference sequence). This CDR3 region has 13 residues. Trimming cost V 0 bases and J 6 bases; bases outside gene matches: 3. The CDR3 reads CASSLDRGIEQYF. The CDR3 coding sequence is TGTGCCAGCAGCTTGGACAGGGGCATCGAGCAGTACTTC.

The chain employs TRBV4-1 and TRBJ2-5; possible D gene TRBD1, 6 bases. Trimming left V 2 bases short and J 5 bases short, with 15 bases between. In germline, CDR1 is MGHRA, CDR2 YSYEKL. The CDR3 runs to 15 residues. CDR3 sequence: CASSQRGGGWETQYF. As DNA, the CDR3 is TGCGCCAGCAGCCAAAGAGGTGGGGGCTGGGAGACCCAGTACTTC.

This clone was seen only a few times. J is TRBJ2-5 and V is TRBV5-6; D is ambiguous. Between the trimmed V and J ends, which lost 3 bases and 2 bases, there was a span of 8 bases. Germline V gene lookup returns CDR1 SGHDT and CDR2 YYEEEE. The CDR3 consists of 13 residues. The CDR3, as DNA: TGTGCCAGCAGCTCGGCAATGCAAGAGACCCAGTACTTC. Its translation is CASSSAMQETQYF.

This CDR3 is CASSLDSRNTEAFF. DNA of the CDR3: TGTGCCAGCAGCCTAGACAGTAGGAACACTGAAGCTTTCTTT. The chain joins TRBV7-9 to TRBJ1-1, with D possibly matching TRBD1 (5 bases). The CDR3 is 14 amino acids. Germline assignment: CDR1 SEHNR and CDR2 FQNEAQ (reference sequence). V was cut by 5 bases and J by 1 base, with 11 bases left in between.

This rearrangement joins TRBV7-9 to TRBJ2-1; tentatively, D is TRBD1 (5 bases). Germline CDR1 and CDR2: SEHNR and FQNEAQ (reference sequence). V dropped 4 bases and J dropped 4 bases, with 20 bases sitting between them. The CDR3 length is 17 residues. The CDR3 protein is CASSSSLSRKGYNEQFF. The CDR3 coding sequence is TGTGCCAGCAGCTCGTCCTTGAGTCGGAAGGGGTACAATGAGCAGTTCTTC.

CDR3 protein: CASSTQGRNTIYF. The DNA of the CDR3 is TGTGCCAGCAGTACTCAAGGGAGAAACACCATATATTTT. J is TRBJ1-3 and V is TRBV28; D is unresolved. With 5 bases removed from V and 5 bases from J, the gap between germline ends came to 10 bases. CDR3 length: 13 amino acids. CDR1 and CDR2 (germline): MDHEN, SYDVKM.

The rearrangement joins TRBV4-1 to TRBJ1-3; D is undetermined. Trimming took off 0 bases at V and 0 bases at J, with 9 bases between the two ends. CDR3 size: 16 residues. CDR1 MGHRA and CDR2 YSYEKL come from the germline V gene. The CDR3 DNA is TGCGCCAGCAGCCAAGATCAAAGCATCTCTGGAAACACCATATATTTT. Its translation: CASSQDQSISGNTIYF.

The chain links TRBV30 to TRBJ1-1; unclear D gene. This CDR3 has 12 residues. Germline-derived CDR1 and CDR2 are GTSNPN and SVGIG (reference sequence). Trimming took off 4 bases at V and 4 bases at J, with 10 bases between the two ends. This CDR3 is CAWTFGSTEAFF. The CDR3 DNA reads TGTGCCTGGACCTTCGGGTCCACTGAAGCTTTCTTT.

This clone came up once. The chain combines TRBV13 with TRBJ2-5; possible D gene TRBD1, 5 bases. V shed 5 bases and J shed 1 base, with 17 bases lying between them. The germline CDR1 and CDR2 sequences are PRHDT and FYEKMQ (reference sequence). This CDR3 region has 16 residues. The CDR3 DNA reads as TGTGCCAGCAGCGCAGGGTATTCACGAACCCAAGAGACCCAGTACTTC. It specifies CASSAGYSRTQETQYF.

The table lists this clone with a few counts. This chain joins TRBV19 and TRBJ1-5; 8 bases fit TRBD1. The CDR3 length is 14 residues. Germline trimming cut 7 bases from V and 6 bases from J; bases unmatched to any gene: 8. The germline V gene has CDR1 LNHDA and CDR2 SQIVND (reference sequence). CDR3 nucleotides: TGTGCCAGTAAACCGACAGGGGTTGGTCAGCCCCAGCATTTT. It encodes CASKPTGVGQPQHF.

Within the sample, this clone is medium-sized. V and J are TRBV7-6 and TRBJ2-2; D unresolved. The germline gives CDR1 SGHVS, CDR2 FNYEAQ. V was trimmed by 5 bases and J by 3 bases, leaving 7 bases between them. The CDR3 has 13 amino acids. CDR3 in amino acids: CASSTLDTGELFF. The CDR3 DNA reads as TGTGCCAGCAGCACCCTAGACACCGGGGAGCTGTTTTTT. Using reference TRBV7-6 and TRBJ2-2 for the parts outside the CDR3, the full variable domain is GAGVSQSPRYKVTKRGQDVALRCDPISGHVSLYWYRQALGQGPEFLTYFNYEAQQDKSGLPNDRFSAERPEGSISTLTIQRTEQRDSAMYRCASSTLDTGELFFGEGSRLTVL.

The rearrangement uses TRBV6-1 and TRBJ1-5, with D hard to call. V was cut by 6 bases and J by 0 bases, with 9 bases left in between. The germline V gene has CDR1 MNHNS and CDR2 SASEGT. The CDR3 runs 14 residues. The CDR3 loop is CASREPISNQPQHF. The CDR3 bases are TGTGCCAGCAGGGAACCTATTAGCAATCAGCCCCAGCATTTT.

The table lists this clone with a few counts. The chain joins TRBV10-1 to TRBJ2-7; D perhaps matches TRBD1 (5 bases). This CDR3 region has 14 residues. Germline loops: CDR1 WNHNN, CDR2 SYGVQD (reference sequence). V shed 6 bases and J shed 5 bases, with 17 bases lying between them. The CDR3 bases are TGCGCCAGCAGCCCGGACGCCAGGGATGACGAGCAGTACTTC. This sequence encodes CASSPDARDDEQYF.

This clone was seen only once. J is TRBJ2-5 and V is TRBV7-6, with TRBD2 identical over 7 bases. From germline, CDR1 is SGHVS and CDR2 FNYEAQ. V lost 1 base, J lost 5 bases, and 10 bases stayed unmatched. This CDR3 contains 16 residues. The CDR3, as DNA: TGTGCCAGCAGCTTAGGGACTAGTATCGGTGAGGAGACCCAGTACTTC. This sequence encodes CASSLGTSIGEETQYF. Complete variable domain (other parts from reference TRBV7-6 and TRBJ2-5): GAGVSQSPRYKVTKRGQDVALRCDPISGHVSLYWYRQALGQGPEFLTYFNYEAQQDKSGLPNDRFSAERPEGSISTLTIQRTEQRDSAMYRCASSLGTSIGEETQYFGPGTRLLVL.

The chain uses TRBV2 and TRBJ2-7, with 9 bases that match TRBD1. The ends lost 6 bases at V and 4 bases at J; junction bases unmatched: 4. CDR3 length equals 13 residues. Germline lookup yields CDR1 SNHLY and CDR2 FYNNEI. DNA of the CDR3: TGTGCCAGCAGGGACAGGGGACTGTACGAGCAGTACGTC. Its protein is CASRDRGLYEQYV.

The chain carries TRBV10-2 and TRBJ2-7; no reliable D call. V was cut by 9 bases and J by 1 base, with 13 bases left in between. The germline gives CDR1 WSHSY, CDR2 SAAADI. CDR3 length equals 13 residues. The CDR3 loop reads CASETTDSYEQYF. CDR3 in DNA: TGCGCCAGTGAAACGACGGATTCCTACGAGCAGTACTTC.

The V call is TRBV13, the J call TRBJ2-4, with 7 bases matching TRBD1. Germline CDR1 and CDR2: PRHDT and FYEKMQ (reference sequence). The CDR3 consists of 14 residues. Trimming at V came to 4 bases and at J to 12 bases, leaving 12 bases not matched to a gene. CDR3 DNA: TGTGCCAGCAGCTCCCCCGGGACAGAGAGAAGTCAGTACTTC. This translates into CASSSPGTERSQYF.